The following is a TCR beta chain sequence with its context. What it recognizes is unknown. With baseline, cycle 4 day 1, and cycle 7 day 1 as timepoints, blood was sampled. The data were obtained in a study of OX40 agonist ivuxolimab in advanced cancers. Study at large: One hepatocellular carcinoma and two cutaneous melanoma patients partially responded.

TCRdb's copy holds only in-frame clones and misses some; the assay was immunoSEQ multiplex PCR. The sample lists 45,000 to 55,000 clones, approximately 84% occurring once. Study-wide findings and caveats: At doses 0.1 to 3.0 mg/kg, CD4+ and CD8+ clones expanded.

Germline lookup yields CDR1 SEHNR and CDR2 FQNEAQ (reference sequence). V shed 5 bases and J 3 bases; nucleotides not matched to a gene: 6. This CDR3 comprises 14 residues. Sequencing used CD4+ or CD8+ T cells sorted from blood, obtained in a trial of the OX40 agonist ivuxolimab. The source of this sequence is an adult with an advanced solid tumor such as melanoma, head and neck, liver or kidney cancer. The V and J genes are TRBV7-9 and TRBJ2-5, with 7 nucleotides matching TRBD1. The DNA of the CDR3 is TGTGCCAGCAGCCTCCGGGACAGAAAAGAGACCCAGTACTTC. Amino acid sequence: CASSLRDRKETQYF. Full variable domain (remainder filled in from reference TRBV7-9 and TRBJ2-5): DTGVSQNPRHKITKRGQNVTFRCDPISEHNRLYWYRQTLGQGPEFLTYFQNEAQLEKSRLLSDRFSAERPKGSFSTLEIQRTEQGDSAMYLCASSLRDRKETQYFGPGTRLLVL.